These 27 T cell receptor beta chains came from one sample sequenced in a study of identical twins. One entry per CDR3 protein, called by TCRdb with MiXCR from the 5' RACE reads. The sample carries about 720,000 distinct CDR3 sequences, roughly 18% recorded once. These data were also reused for a study on T cells expressing NK-cell markers.

The sample was PBMCs. The origin of the receptors is a woman between 18 and 29 years old in good health.

This clonotype was observed many times. This chain uses TRBV10-3 with TRBJ1-5; D gene ambiguous. CDR1 is ENHRY and CDR2 is SYGVKD in the germline V gene. The CDR3 is made up of 12 amino acids. Between the trimmed V and J ends, which lost 8 bases and 0 bases, there was a span of 5 bases. This CDR3 is CAISVSNQPQHF. The CDR3 DNA follows: TGTGCCATCTCTGTTAGCAATCAGCCCCAGCATTTT.

This clonotype was detected a few times. At one end, the junction sequence differs from germline, possibly due to a read error. The genes are TRBV7-9 and TRBJ2-2; no firm D call. Germline V lookup: CDR1 SEHNR, CDR2 FQNEAQ (reference sequence). The CDR3 runs 15 residues. The CDR3 spells CASGFSAAVPGELFF. The CDR3 DNA is TGTGCCAGCGGCTTCTCCGCCGCCGTTCCCGGGGAGCTGTTTTTT.

This clonotype was detected a few times. V gene TRBV7-2 combines with J gene TRBJ1-6, with D perhaps TRBD1 (5 bases). Looked up from germline, CDR1 is SGHTA and CDR2 is FQGNSA. V shed 0 bases and J shed 10 bases, with 19 bases lying between them. This CDR3 comprises 17 residues. The CDR3 region has the DNA TGTGCCAGCAGCTTAGCGATGAATTTGTACAGGAGGTCACCCCTCCACTTT. It translates to CASSLAMNLYRRSPLHF.

The rearrangement links TRBV2 to TRBJ2-1; D perhaps matches TRBD1 (5 bases). In germline, CDR1 is SNHLY, CDR2 FYNNEI. The CDR3 extends over 12 amino acids. Trimming shortened V by 2 bases and J by 9 bases, and 8 bases separated the two germline ends. The CDR3 reads CASSERGGEQFF. DNA of the CDR3: TGTGCCAGCAGTGAAAGGGGTGGTGAGCAGTTCTTC.

This clonotype occurred a few times. The chain carries TRBV5-1 and TRBJ2-7; 7 bases match TRBD1. The length of the CDR3 is 15 residues. Germline CDR1 reads SGHRS; CDR2 reads YFSETQ. V dropped 4 bases and J dropped 7; count of bases not matched to a gene: 14. CDR3: CASSPGTVYPGEQYF. The CDR3 nucleotides read TGCGCCAGCAGCCCGGGGACAGTTTATCCGGGGGAGCAGTACTTC.

This chain links TRBV5-1 with TRBJ1-1; 7 bases are shared with TRBD1. This CDR3 region has 13 residues. The germline V gene has CDR1 SGHRS and CDR2 YFSETQ. The V and J ends lost 3 bases and 8 bases, in that order; junction bases with no gene match: 7. Written as DNA, the CDR3 is TGCGCCAGCAGCTCCCCGGACAGGACGGAAGCTTTCTTT. Residues: CASSSPDRTEAFF.

The rearrangement joins TRBV4-3 to TRBJ2-7, with D maybe TRBD1 (5 bases). V was clipped by 7 bases and J by 7 bases, with 14 bases between them. CDR1 and CDR2 (germline): LGHNA, YSLEER. This CDR3 is 12 amino acids long. CDR3 protein: CASKAGKGEQYF. The CDR3 DNA follows: TGCGCCAGCAAGGCAGGAAAGGGGGAGCAGTACTTC.

The gene calls are TRBV6-4 and TRBJ2-3; D gene uncertain. The CDR3 is 11 residues long. CDR1 is MRHNA and CDR2 is SNTAGT in the germline V gene. V was shortened by 9 bases and J by 0 bases, with 4 bases between the two germline ends. The CDR3 here is CARVSTDTQYF. The CDR3, as DNA: TGTGCCAGGGTTAGCACAGATACGCAGTATTTT.

This clonotype was detected only a few times. The chain is built from TRBV12-3 or TRBV12-4 and TRBJ1-2, with no clear D. The V and J ends lost 6 bases and 3 bases respectively, with 11 bases between them. CDR3 length: 13 residues. CDR3 DNA: TGTGCCAGCAGCCTACAGAACTACTATGGCTACACCTTC. Protein sequence: CASSLQNYYGYTF.

The rearrangement links TRBV11-2 to TRBJ2-1; D not resolved. There are 13 residues in the CDR3. V was clipped by 0 bases and J by 11 bases, with 11 bases between them. In germline, CDR1 is SGHAT, CDR2 FQNNGV. As DNA, the CDR3 is TGTGCCAGCAGCTTAGAACTACCGTTCCAGCAGTTCTTC. This translates into CASSLELPFQQFF.

The chain joins TRBV4-3 to TRBJ1-2; 7 bases align to TRBD1. CDR3 length: 14 amino acids. The junction had 5 bases not matched to a gene; V was cut back by 0 bases and J by 7 bases. Germline CDR1 and CDR2: LGHNA and YSLEER. The CDR3, as DNA: TGCGCCAGCAGCCAAGAGGGCAACAGGGGTGGCTACACCTTC. It yields the protein CASSQEGNRGGYTF.

The J gene is TRBJ1-1, the V gene TRBV6-4; no definite D call. V lost 2 bases and J 5 bases, leaving 12 bases between the germline ends. Germline V gene sequence: CDR1 MRHNA, CDR2 SNTAGT. The CDR3 is 14 amino acids. The CDR3 protein is CASSDGRGDTEAFF. The CDR3 DNA follows: TGTGCCAGCAGTGACGGGCGCGGGGATACTGAAGCTTTCTTT.

This clonotype was seen only a few times. The V and J genes are TRBV4-3 and TRBJ2-1; TRBD1 matches at 9 bases. Losses at the gene ends were 6 bases for V and 9 bases for J; bases not matched to a gene: 9. This CDR3 is built from 14 residues. The germline V gene has CDR1 LGHNA and CDR2 YSLEER. CDR3 in DNA: TGCGCCAGCAGGTGGACAGGGGCCCTTGGTGAGCAGTTCTTC. This translates into CASRWTGALGEQFF.

This chain connects TRBV2 to TRBJ2-1; weak D call: TRBD1 (7 bases). With 8 bases removed from V and 5 bases from J, the gap between germline ends came to 16 bases. The length of the CDR3 is 14 residues. CDR1 and CDR2 (germline): SNHLY, FYNNEI. Written as DNA, the CDR3 is TGTGCCAGCGGTAACCAGGGGGGTAACAATGAGCAGTTCTTC. Protein: CASGNQGGNNEQFF.

This clonotype was recorded a few times. The chain is built from TRBV4-3 and TRBJ2-2; D gene uncertain. Germline V gene sequence: CDR1 LGHNA, CDR2 YSLEER. Trimming took off 0 bases at V and 8 bases at J, with 10 bases between the two ends. The CDR3 totals 14 residues. The CDR3 nucleotides are TGCGCCAGCAGCCAAGATATGGCTCCGGGGGAGCTGTTTTTT. Amino acids: CASSQDMAPGELFF.

The chain is built from TRBV27 and TRBJ2-7; D is perhaps TRBD2 (6 bases). Germline V gene data show CDR1 as MNHEY and CDR2 as SMNVEV (reference sequence). V was trimmed by 1 base and J by 2 bases, leaving 12 bases between them. The CDR3 runs 15 residues. In DNA form, the CDR3 reads TGTGCCAGCAGTTTATTACCGGGACTCACCTACGAGCAGTACTTC. It translates to CASSLLPGLTYEQYF.

The table lists this clonotype with a few counts. V and J are TRBV6-1 and TRBJ2-5, with 7 bases lining up with TRBD1. CDR1 and CDR2 from the germline V gene are MNHNS and SASEGT. The CDR3 covers 14 residues. The ends lost 7 bases at V and 5 bases at J; junction bases unmatched: 10. CDR3 sequence: CASKPSGGRETQYF. The DNA of the CDR3 is TGTGCCAGCAAGCCTTCAGGGGGTCGGGAGACCCAGTACTTC.

This clonotype came up a few times. The DNA for the CDR3 is TGTGCCAGCAGCCAAGTGCTACAGGGCGAGCAGTACTTC. It specifies CASSQVLQGEQYF. The V call is TRBV3-1, the J call TRBJ2-7; maybe TRBD1 (6 bases). The CDR3 runs to 13 residues. Per germline, CDR1 LGHDT and CDR2 YNNKEL (reference sequence). The V end was cut by 1 base, the J end by 6 bases, with 10 bases between.

This clonotype turned up a few times. The chain is built from TRBV20-1 and TRBJ2-7; D ambiguous. The CDR3 sequence is 12 residues long. CDR1 DFQATT and CDR2 SNEGSKA come from the germline V gene (reference sequence). V was cut by 0 bases and J by 6 bases, with 9 bases left in between. The CDR3 sequence is CSARDISVEQYF. In nucleotides, the CDR3 is TGCAGTGCTAGAGATATATCAGTCGAGCAGTACTTC.

V usage is TRBV29-1 and J usage is TRBJ2-2; maybe TRBD2 (6 bases). The CDR3 consists of 15 residues. CDR1 is SQVTM and CDR2 is ANQGSEA in the germline V gene. Trimming removed 4 bases from V and 5 bases from J, with 17 bases in between. The CDR3 coding sequence is TGCAGCGTTGTCCCGACGACGGAGGGGACCGGGGAGCTGTTTTTT. Translating gives CSVVPTTEGTGELFF.

This chain uses TRBV7-2 with TRBJ2-3, with D possibly TRBD2 on 5 matching bases. CDR1 is SGHTA, CDR2 FQGNSA, per germline. V was pared by 4 bases and J by 0 bases, with 14 bases between. CDR3 length: 16 amino acids. CDR3 DNA: TGTGCCAGCAGCTGGAGCTTGACTACCAGCACAGATACGCAGTATTTT. Translated: CASSWSLTTSTDTQYF.

This clonotype was seen a few times. V gene TRBV12-3 or TRBV12-4 combines with J gene TRBJ1-1; D is undetermined. Trimming removed 7 bases at V and 2 bases at J, with 11 bases between. This CDR3 comprises 13 residues. The CDR3 region is CASTQTVNTEAFF. CDR3 in DNA: TGTGCCAGCACCCAGACCGTTAACACTGAAGCTTTCTTT.

This clonotype was seen repeatedly, ten times or more. The J gene is TRBJ2-6, the V gene TRBV7-2; D call uncertain. This CDR3 contains 14 residues. Germline V gene sequence: CDR1 SGHTA, CDR2 FQGNSA. Trimming took 4 bases from V and 0 from J, leaving 4 bases between them. This CDR3 is CASSWTSGANVLTF. The CDR3 bases are TGTGCCAGCAGCTGGACCTCTGGGGCCAACGTCCTGACTTTC.

Turning to this clonotype: The junction and the germline gene differ at one end; a read error may be behind it. This rearrangement joins TRBV25-1 to TRBJ2-1; D gene ambiguous. CDR1 is MGHDK and CDR2 is SYGVNS in the germline V gene. The CDR3 totals 13 residues. The CDR3 spells CASSESGLAFKLF. CDR3 coding DNA: TGTGCCAGCAGTGAATCTGGATTAGCATTTAAGCTCTTC.

The chain couples TRBV6-1 to TRBJ1-6, with D perhaps matching TRBD1 (5 bases). CDR3 length equals 13 residues. In germline, CDR1 is MNHNS, CDR2 SASEGT. Trimming pared 8 bases from V and 7 bases from J, leaving 12 bases between. The CDR3 DNA sequence: TGTGCCAGCTCCGACAGCTGGAATTCACCCCTCCACTTT. Its translation: CASSDSWNSPLHF.

The rearrangement uses TRBV12-3 or TRBV12-4 and TRBJ1-5; D might be TRBD1 (6 bases). The CDR3 contains 13 residues. V was shortened by 2 bases and J by 8 bases, with 10 bases between the two germline ends. The CDR3 sequence is CASSLSRGKPQHF. CDR3 nucleotide sequence: TGTGCCAGCAGTTTAAGCAGGGGCAAGCCCCAGCATTTT.

This clonotype was observed a few times. The V and J genes are TRBV5-1 and TRBJ2-7; 9 bases line up with TRBD2. CDR1 SGHRS and CDR2 YFSETQ come from the germline V gene. V trimming: 0 bases; J trimming: 0 bases; junction bases outside the gene matches: 4. This CDR3 region has 16 residues. CDR3 nucleotide sequence: TGCGCCAGCAGCTTGGGGCTAGCGGGGAGCTCCTACGAGCAGTACTTC. Its protein product is CASSLGLAGSSYEQYF.